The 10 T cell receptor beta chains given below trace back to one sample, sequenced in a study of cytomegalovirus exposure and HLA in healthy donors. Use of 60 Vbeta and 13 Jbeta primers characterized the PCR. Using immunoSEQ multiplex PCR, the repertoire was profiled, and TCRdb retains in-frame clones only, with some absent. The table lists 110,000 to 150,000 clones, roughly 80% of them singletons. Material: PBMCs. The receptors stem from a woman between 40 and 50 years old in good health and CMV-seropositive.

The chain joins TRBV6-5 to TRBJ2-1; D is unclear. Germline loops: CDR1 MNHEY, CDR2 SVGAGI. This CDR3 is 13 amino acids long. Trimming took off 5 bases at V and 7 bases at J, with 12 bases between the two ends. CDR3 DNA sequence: TGTGCCAGCAGTCCTACTTCTGCGAATGAGCAGTTCTTC. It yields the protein CASSPTSANEQFF.

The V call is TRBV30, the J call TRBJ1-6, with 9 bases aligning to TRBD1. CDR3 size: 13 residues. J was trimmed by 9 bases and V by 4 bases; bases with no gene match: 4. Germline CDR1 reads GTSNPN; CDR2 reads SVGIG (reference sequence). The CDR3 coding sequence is TGTGCCTGGATAGGGACAGGGAGTTCACCCCTCCACTTT. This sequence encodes CAWIGTGSSPLHF.

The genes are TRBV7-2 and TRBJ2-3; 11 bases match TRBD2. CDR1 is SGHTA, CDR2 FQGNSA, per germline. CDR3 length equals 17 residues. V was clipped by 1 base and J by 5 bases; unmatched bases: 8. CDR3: CASSLGRLAGGGDTQYF. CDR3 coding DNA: TGTGCCAGCAGCTTAGGGCGGCTAGCGGGAGGAGGAGATACGCAGTATTTT.

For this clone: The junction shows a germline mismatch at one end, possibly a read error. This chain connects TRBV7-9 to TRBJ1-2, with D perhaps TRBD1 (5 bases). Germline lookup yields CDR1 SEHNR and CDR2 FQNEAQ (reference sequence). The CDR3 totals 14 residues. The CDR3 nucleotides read TGTGCCAGCAGCTTAGGATCAAATGGGGCGCATGAATTCTTC. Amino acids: CASSLGSNGAHEFF.

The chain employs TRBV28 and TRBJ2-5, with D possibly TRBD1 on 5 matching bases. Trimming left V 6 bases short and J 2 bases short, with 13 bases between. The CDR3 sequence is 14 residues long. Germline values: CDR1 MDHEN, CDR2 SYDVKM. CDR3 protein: CASRVGPLQETQYF. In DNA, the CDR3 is TGTGCCAGCAGAGTGGGGCCGTTGCAAGAGACCCAGTACTTC.

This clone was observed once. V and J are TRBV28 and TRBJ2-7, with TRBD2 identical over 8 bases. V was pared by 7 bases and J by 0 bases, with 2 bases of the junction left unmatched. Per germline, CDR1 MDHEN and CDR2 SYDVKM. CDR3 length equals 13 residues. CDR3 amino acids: CASISGSSYEQYF. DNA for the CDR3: TGTGCCAGCATAAGCGGGAGCTCCTACGAGCAGTACTTC. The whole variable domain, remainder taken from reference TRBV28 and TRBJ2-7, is DVKVTQSSRYLVKRTGEKVFLECVQDMDHENMFWYRQDPGLGLRLIYFSYDVKMKEKGDIPEGYSVSREKKERFSLILESASTNQTSMYLCASISGSSYEQYFGPGTRLTVT.

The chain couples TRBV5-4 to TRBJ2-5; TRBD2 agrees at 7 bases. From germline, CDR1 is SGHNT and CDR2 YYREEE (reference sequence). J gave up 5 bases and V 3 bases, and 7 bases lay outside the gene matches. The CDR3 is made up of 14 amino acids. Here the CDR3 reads CASSWAGRGETQYF. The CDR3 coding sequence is TGTGCCAGCAGCTGGGCGGGGCGGGGGGAGACCCAGTACTTC.

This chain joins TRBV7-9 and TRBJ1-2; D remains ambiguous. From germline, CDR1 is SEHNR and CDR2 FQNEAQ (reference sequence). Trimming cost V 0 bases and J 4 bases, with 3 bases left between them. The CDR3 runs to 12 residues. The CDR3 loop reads CASSLALYGYTF. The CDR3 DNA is TGTGCCAGCAGCTTAGCCCTCTATGGCTACACCTTC. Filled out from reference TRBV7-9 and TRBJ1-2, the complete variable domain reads DTGVSQNPRHKITKRGQNVTFRCDPISEHNRLYWYRQTLGQGPEFLTYFQNEAQLEKSRLLSDRFSAERPKGSFSTLEIQRTEQGDSAMYLCASSLALYGYTFGSGTRLTVV.

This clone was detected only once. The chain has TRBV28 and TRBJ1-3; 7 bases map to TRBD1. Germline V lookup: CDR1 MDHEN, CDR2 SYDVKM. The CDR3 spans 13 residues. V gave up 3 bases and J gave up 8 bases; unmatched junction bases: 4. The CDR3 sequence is CASSFEGADTIYF. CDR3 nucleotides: TGTGCCAGCAGTTTTGAGGGGGCGGACACCATATATTTT.

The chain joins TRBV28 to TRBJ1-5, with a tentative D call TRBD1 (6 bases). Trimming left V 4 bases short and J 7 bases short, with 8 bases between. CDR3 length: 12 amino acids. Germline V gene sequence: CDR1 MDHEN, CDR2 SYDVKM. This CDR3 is CASSSGDQPQHF. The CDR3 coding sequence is TGTGCCAGCAGTTCAGGGGACCAGCCCCAGCATTTT.